This TCR beta chain was retrieved from a study of T-cell reconstitution after alpha-beta-depleted transplantation in children. The library targeted TCRbeta and was prepared with unique molecular identifiers. One entry per CDR3 protein results from TCRdb running MiXCR on the PCR reads. In the table there are just under 350,000 distinct CDR3 sequences, around 16% of which are singletons. Regarding the study as a whole: Newly produced T cells mostly provided counts and TCRbeta diversity after one year, as hyperexpanded clones declined. After transplant, at about two months, alpha-beta T cells were reportedly derived from several hundred expanded graft clones.

The CDR3 consists of 14 residues. CDR1 is SQVTM and CDR2 is ANQGSEA in the germline V gene. The V and J ends lost 0 bases and 7 bases respectively, with 13 bases between them. Many counts were recorded for this clonotype. Its specificity is not known. The material sequenced was PBMCs, mostly from graft donor cells, taken 360 days after TCRalphabeta/CD19-depleted stem cell transplant. The chain has TRBV29-1 and TRBJ2-1, with a possible D match to TRBD2 (5 bases). The sequence came from a male patient aged 2-15 years who had a stem cell transplant for acute lymphoblastic leukemia, so the T cells may come from the graft donor. The CDR3 nucleotides read TGCAGCGTTGAAGATGGTCTAGCCCGTAATGAGCAGTTCTTC. This sequence encodes CSVEDGLARNEQFF.